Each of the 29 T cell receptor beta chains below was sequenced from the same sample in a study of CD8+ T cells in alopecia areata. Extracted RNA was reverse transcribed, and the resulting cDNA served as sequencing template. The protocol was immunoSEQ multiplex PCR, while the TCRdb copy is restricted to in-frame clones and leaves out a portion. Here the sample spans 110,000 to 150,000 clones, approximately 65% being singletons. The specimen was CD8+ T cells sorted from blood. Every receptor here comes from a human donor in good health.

Here the CDR3 reads CASSPSTDTQYF. In DNA form, the CDR3 reads TGTGCCAGCAGCCCTAGCACAGATACGCAGTATTTT. The J gene is TRBJ2-3, the V gene TRBV9; no clear D. Trimming stripped 4 bases from V and 0 bases from J, with 3 bases between. Germline CDR1 and CDR2: SGDLS and YYNGEE. CDR3 size: 12 residues.

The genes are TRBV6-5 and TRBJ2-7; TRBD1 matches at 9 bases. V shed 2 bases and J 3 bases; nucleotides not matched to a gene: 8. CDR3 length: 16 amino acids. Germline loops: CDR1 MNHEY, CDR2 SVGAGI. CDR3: CASSYGSGTGYYEQYF. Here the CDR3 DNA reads TGTGCCAGCAGTTACGGTTCCGGGACAGGGTACTACGAGCAGTACTTC.

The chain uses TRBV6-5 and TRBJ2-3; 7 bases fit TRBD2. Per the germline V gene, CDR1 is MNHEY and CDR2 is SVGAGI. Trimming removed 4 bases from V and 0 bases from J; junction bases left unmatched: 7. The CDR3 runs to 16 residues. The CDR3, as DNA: TGTGCCAGCAGTTTCTTCGGCGGGGGTAGCACAGATACGCAGTATTTT. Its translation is CASSFFGGGSTDTQYF.

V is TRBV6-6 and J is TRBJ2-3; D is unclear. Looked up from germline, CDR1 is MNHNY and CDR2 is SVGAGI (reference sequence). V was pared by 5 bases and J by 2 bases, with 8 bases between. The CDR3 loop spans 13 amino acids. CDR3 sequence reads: CASSAHNTDTQYF. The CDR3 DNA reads TGTGCCAGCAGTGCACATAACACAGATACGCAGTATTTT.

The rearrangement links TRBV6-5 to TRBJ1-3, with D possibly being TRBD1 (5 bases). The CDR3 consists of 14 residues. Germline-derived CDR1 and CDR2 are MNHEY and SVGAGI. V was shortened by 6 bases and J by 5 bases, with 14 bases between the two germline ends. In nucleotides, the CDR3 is TGTGCCAGCAGCCCAGTAGTGGGGCGAAACACCATATATTTT. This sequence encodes CASSPVVGRNTIYF.

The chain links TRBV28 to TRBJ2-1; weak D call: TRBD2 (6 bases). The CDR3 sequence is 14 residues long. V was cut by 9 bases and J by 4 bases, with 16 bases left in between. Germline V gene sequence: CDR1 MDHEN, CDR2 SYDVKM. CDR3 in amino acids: CASQSGFGYNEQFF. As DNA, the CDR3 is TGTGCCAGTCAAAGCGGGTTTGGATACAATGAGCAGTTCTTC. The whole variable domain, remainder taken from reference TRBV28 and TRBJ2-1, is DVKVTQSSRYLVKRTGEKVFLECVQDMDHENMFWYRQDPGLGLRLIYFSYDVKMKEKGDIPEGYSVSREKKERFSLILESASTNQTSMYLCASQSGFGYNEQFFGPGTRLTVL.

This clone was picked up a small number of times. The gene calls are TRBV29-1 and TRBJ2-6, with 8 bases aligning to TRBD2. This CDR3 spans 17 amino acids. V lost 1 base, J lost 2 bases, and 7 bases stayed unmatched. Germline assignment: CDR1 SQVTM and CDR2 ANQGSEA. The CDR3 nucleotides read TGCAGCGTTGAAGTTCGGGAGGGAGGCCCTGGGGCCAACGTCCTGACTTTC. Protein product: CSVEVREGGPGANVLTF.

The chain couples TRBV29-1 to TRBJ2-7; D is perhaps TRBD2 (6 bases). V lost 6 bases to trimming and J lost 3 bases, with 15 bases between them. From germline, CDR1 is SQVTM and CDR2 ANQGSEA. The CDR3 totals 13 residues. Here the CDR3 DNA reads TGCAGCGTCGCGGGGACCGCGGACTACGAGCAGTACTTC. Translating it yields CSVAGTADYEQYF.

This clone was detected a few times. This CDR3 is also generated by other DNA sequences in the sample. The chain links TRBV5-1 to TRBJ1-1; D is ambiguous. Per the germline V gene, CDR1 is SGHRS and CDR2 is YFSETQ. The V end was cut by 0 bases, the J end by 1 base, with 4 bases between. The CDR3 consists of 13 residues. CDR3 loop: CASSLAPNTEAFF. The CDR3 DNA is TGCGCCAGCAGCTTGGCACCGAACACTGAAGCTTTCTTT.

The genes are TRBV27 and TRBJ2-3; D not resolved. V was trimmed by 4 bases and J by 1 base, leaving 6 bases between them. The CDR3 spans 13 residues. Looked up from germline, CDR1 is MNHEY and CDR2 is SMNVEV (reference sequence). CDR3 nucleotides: TGTGCCAGCAGTTCCTCAGGCACAGATACGCAGTATTTT. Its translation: CASSSSGTDTQYF.

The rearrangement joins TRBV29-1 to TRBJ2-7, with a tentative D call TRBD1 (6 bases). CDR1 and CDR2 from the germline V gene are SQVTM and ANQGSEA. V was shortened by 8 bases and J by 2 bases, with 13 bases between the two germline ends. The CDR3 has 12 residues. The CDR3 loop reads CSTRGRAYEQYF. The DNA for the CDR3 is TGCAGCACCAGGGGACGAGCCTACGAGCAGTACTTC.

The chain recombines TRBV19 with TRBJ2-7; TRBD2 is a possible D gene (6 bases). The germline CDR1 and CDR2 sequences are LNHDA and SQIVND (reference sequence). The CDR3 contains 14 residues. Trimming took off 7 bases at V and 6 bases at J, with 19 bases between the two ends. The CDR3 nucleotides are TGTGCCAGTACCCCCGGGGGTCACTCGTCCGAGCAGTACTTC. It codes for CASTPGGHSSEQYF.

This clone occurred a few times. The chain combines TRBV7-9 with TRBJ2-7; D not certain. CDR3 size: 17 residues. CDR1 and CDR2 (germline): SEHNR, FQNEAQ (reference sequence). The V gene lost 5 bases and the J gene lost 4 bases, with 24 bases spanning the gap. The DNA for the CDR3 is TGTGCCAGCAGCCCCATCTACCCGGACGGAACAAAATACGAGCAGTACTTC. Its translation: CASSPIYPDGTKYEQYF.

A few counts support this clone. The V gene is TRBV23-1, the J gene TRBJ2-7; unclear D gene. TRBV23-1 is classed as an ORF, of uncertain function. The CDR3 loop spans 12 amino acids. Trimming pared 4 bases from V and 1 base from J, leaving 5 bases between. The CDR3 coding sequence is TGCGCCAGCAGTCTTCGGTCCTACGAGCAGTACTTC. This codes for CASSLRSYEQYF.

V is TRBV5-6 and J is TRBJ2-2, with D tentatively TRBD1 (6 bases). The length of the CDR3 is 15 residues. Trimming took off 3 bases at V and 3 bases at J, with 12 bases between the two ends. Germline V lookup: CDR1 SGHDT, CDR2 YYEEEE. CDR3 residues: CASSSWTDYTGELFF. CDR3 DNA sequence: TGTGCCAGCAGCTCATGGACAGACTACACCGGGGAGCTGTTTTTT.

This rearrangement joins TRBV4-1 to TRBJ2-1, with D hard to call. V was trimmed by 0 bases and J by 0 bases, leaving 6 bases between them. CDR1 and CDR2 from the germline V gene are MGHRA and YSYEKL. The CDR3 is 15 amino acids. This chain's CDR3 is CASSQEGGSYNEQFF. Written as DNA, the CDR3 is TGCGCCAGCAGCCAAGAGGGCGGCTCCTACAATGAGCAGTTCTTC.

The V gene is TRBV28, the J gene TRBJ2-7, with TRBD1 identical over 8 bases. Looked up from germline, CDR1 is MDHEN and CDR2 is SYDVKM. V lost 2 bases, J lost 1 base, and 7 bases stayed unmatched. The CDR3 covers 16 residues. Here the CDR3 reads CASSLRTGLPSYEQYF. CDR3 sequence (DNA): TGTGCCAGCAGTTTAAGGACAGGGCTACCTTCCTACGAGCAGTACTTC.

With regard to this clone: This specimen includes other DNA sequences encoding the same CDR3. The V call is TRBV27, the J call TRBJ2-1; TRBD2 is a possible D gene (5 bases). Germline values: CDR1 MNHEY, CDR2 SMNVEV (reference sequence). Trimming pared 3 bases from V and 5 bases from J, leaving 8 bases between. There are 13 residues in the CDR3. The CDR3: CASSLSGDNEQFF. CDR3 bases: TGTGCCAGCAGTTTGTCCGGGGACAATGAGCAGTTCTTC.

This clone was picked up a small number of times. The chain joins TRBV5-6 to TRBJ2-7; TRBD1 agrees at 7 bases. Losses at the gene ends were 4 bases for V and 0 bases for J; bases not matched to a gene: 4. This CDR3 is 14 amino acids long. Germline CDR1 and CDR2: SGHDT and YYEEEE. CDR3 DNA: TGTGCCAGCAGCGCCGGGACAGCCTCCTACGAGCAGTACTTC. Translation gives CASSAGTASYEQYF. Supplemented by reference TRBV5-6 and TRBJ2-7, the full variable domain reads DAGVTQSPTHLIKTRGQQVTLRCSPKSGHDTVSWYQQALGQGPQFIFQYYEEEERQRGNFPDRFSGHQFPNYSSELNVNALLLGDSALYLCASSAGTASYEQYFGPGTRLTVT.

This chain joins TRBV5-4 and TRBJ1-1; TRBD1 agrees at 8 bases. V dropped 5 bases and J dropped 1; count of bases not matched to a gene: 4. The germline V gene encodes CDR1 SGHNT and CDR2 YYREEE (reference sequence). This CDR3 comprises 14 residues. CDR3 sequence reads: CASSGTGGNTEAFF. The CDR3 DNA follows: TGTGCCAGCAGTGGGACAGGAGGGAACACTGAAGCTTTCTTT.

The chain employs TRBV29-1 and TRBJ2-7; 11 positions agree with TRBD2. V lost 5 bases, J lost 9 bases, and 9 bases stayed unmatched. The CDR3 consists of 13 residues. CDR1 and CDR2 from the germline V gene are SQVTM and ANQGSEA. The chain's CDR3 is CSVMPGLADLQYF. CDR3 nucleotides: TGCAGCGTTATGCCGGGACTAGCGGACCTGCAGTACTTC.

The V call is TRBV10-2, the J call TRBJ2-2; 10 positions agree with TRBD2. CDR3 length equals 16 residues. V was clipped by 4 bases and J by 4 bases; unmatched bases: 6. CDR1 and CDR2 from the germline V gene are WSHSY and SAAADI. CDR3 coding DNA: TGCGCCAGCAGTGGACTAGCGGGTGGTTCCACCGGGGAGCTGTTTTTT. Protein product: CASSGLAGGSTGELFF.

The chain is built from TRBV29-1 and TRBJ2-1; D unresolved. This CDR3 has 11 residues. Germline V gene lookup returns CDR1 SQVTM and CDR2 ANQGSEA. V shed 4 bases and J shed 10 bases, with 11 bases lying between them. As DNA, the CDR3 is TGCAGCGTTGTCCTGGCACCCGAGCAGTTCTTC. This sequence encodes CSVVLAPEQFF.

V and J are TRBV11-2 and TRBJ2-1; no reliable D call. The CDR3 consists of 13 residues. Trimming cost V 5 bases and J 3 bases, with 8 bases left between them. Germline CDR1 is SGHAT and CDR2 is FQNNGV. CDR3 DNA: TGTGCCAGCAGCCCCACTCTCTACAATGAGCAGTTCTTC. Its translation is CASSPTLYNEQFF.

The CDR3 DNA sequence: TGTGCCTGGAGTGTAGCTTCGGCAGATGGCTACACCTTC. Translating it yields CAWSVASADGYTF. V and J are TRBV30 and TRBJ1-2; D is ambiguous. Trimming shortened V by 0 bases and J by 6 bases, and 11 bases separated the two germline ends. The germline CDR1 and CDR2 sequences are GTSNPN and SVGIG (reference sequence). The CDR3 is made up of 13 amino acids.

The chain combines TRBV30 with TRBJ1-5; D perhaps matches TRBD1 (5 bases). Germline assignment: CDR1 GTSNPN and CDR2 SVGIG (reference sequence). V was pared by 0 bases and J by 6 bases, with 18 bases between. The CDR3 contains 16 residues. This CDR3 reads CAWSVSEGLASQPQHF. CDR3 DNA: TGTGCCTGGAGTGTTTCAGAGGGGCTAGCCAGTCAGCCCCAGCATTTT.

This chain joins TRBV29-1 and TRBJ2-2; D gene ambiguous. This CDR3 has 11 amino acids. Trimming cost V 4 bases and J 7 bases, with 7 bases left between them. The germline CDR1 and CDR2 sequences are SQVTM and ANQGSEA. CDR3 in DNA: TGCAGCGTTGCACTGGACGGGGAGCTGTTTTTT. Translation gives CSVALDGELFF.

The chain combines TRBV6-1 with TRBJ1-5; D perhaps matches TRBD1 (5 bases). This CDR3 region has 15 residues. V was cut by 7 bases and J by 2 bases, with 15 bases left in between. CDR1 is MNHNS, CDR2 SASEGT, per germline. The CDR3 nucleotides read TGTGCCAGCACCGAGTGGGGGGAGGGCAATCAGCCCCAGCATTTT. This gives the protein CASTEWGEGNQPQHF.

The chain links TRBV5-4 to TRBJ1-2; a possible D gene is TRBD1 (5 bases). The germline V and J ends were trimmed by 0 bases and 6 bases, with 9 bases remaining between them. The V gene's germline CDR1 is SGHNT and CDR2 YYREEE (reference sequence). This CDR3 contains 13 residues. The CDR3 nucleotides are TGTGCCAGCAGCTTGGCCAGGGACCATGGCTACACCTTC. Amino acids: CASSLARDHGYTF.